Included here is one TCR beta chain sequence, with context. This entry is derived from a study of blood T cell repertoires in COVID-19. Study-level information: PBMCs, B-cell-depleted T cells, or T cells were the source of the cDNA or gDNA that made up the material.

Assay used: immunoSEQ multiplex PCR; TCRdb lists only in-frame clones, some missing. The data show 150,000 to 200,000 clones, roughly nine tenths seen once. Germline V gene data show CDR1 as MNHNY and CDR2 as SVGAGI (reference sequence). This CDR3 comprises 15 residues. Trimming at V came to 5 bases and at J to 6 bases, leaving 9 bases not matched to a gene. The sample taken for sequencing was peripheral blood. The clonotype was recovered from a man aged 70 or older with active or convalescent COVID-19. This chain uses TRBV6-6 with TRBJ2-5; TRBD2 aligns across 10 bases. The CDR3 coding sequence is TGTGCCAGCAGTACCAGGGATAGCGGGAGGAAGACCCAGTACTTC. It codes for CASSTRDSGRKTQYF.